The T cell receptor (beta chain) described here comes from a study of blood T cell repertoires in COVID-19. For the study at large: Material from acute and convalescent COVID-19 was sourced from the United States, Italy and Spain.

Germline CDR1 and CDR2: MNHEY and SVGAGI. CDR3 length equals 15 residues. V shed 6 bases and J 8 bases; nucleotides not matched to a gene: 13. Participant-reported clinical history was the basis for cohort assignment. Each recovered donor of Cohort 3 presented with two negative PCRs, clearance, or symptom resolution. Original data processing: Reference gene primer amplification gave nucleated cell count estimates. The method was immunoSEQ multiplex PCR; TCRdb's version includes in-frame clones alone and lacks a portion of them. The V and J calls and clone size were taken over from that table, and D and trimming were inferred from the DNA. The sample lists around 170,000 clones, about 90% occurring once.

The origin of this receptor is a woman aged 45-60 years who had recovered from COVID-19. V and J are TRBV6-5 and TRBJ1-2; TRBD1 aligns across 9 bases. Sequencing was done on a sample of PBMCs or T cells enriched from blood (not recorded which). The CDR3 DNA reads TGTGCCAGCAGCCGAGGGGGACAGGGAAATTACGGCTACACCTTC. Translation: CASSRGGQGNYGYTF.